One and the same sample provided the 19 T cell receptor beta chains below, sequenced in a study of beta chain features in type 1 diabetes. TCRB transcripts that were expressed got sequenced, as all of the isolated RNA had been reverse transcribed. Clones were sequenced by immunoSEQ multiplex PCR, and TCRdb holds only the in-frame ones, with some missing. The repertoire holds some 270,000 clones, with 11% to 15% as singletons. The source material was naive CD4+ T cells from blood. Receptors were obtained from a woman aged 35 to 49 in good health.

This chain links TRBV5-6 with TRBJ2-1; no firm D call. V shed 7 bases and J shed 0 bases, with 8 bases lying between them. Germline CDR1 reads SGHDT; CDR2 reads YYEEEE. The CDR3 covers 13 residues. The CDR3 sequence is CASATGSYNEQFF. CDR3 coding DNA: TGTGCCAGCGCCACGGGCTCCTACAATGAGCAGTTCTTC. The full variable domain, with the rest looked up from reference TRBV5-6 and TRBJ2-1, is DAGVTQSPTHLIKTRGQQVTLRCSPKSGHDTVSWYQQALGQGPQFIFQYYEEEERQRGNFPDRFSGHQFPNYSSELNVNALLLGDSALYLCASATGSYNEQFFGPGTRLTVL.

This clone showed up just a few times. The chain couples TRBV6-5 to TRBJ1-2, with D uncertain. CDR1 is MNHEY, CDR2 SVGAGI, per germline. V was trimmed by 2 bases and J by 8 bases, leaving 21 bases between them. The CDR3 length is 16 residues. The CDR3 bases are TGTGCCAGCAGTTACAGGAACTCGGGAGGGTCCGCCGGCTACACCTTC. Its translation: CASSYRNSGGSAGYTF.

The genes are TRBV5-8 and TRBJ2-3; TRBD2 aligns across 8 bases. Germline lookup yields CDR1 SGHTS and CDR2 YDEGEE. This CDR3 has 16 residues. J was trimmed by 4 bases and V by 6 bases; bases with no gene match: 13. The CDR3 sequence is CASIPRSGGRADTQYF. The CDR3 DNA is TGTGCCAGCATCCCCAGGTCGGGGGGGCGAGCAGATACGCAGTATTTT.

This clone was observed a handful of times. CDR3 bases: TGTGCCAGCAGCAGCGGGGGGGCCTACAATGAGCAGTTCTTC. Its translation is CASSSGGAYNEQFF. The chain combines TRBV25-1 with TRBJ2-1; 10 bases line up with TRBD2. The ends lost 6 bases at V and 2 bases at J; junction bases unmatched: 1. The length of the CDR3 is 14 residues. The germline CDR1 and CDR2 sequences are MGHDK and SYGVNS.

This clone has a handful of counts. J is TRBJ2-2 and V is TRBV11-2; 8 nucleotides agree with TRBD1. The germline V gene encodes CDR1 SGHAT and CDR2 FQNNGV. CDR3 length: 16 amino acids. The V and J ends lost 3 bases and 4 bases, in that order; junction bases with no gene match: 7. CDR3 loop: CASSFQQGGITGELFF. CDR3 sequence (DNA): TGTGCCAGCAGCTTCCAACAGGGGGGAATCACCGGGGAGCTGTTTTTT.

This clone was counted only a few times. The genes are TRBV9 and TRBJ2-1; 7 nucleotides align to TRBD1. The CDR3 consists of 17 residues. Trimming cost V 0 bases and J 7 bases; bases outside gene matches: 13. The germline V gene has CDR1 SGDLS and CDR2 YYNGEE. The CDR3 DNA sequence: TGTGCCAGCAGCGTAGACCCCCCCGACAGGGTCGGGAATGAGCAGTTCTTC. This sequence encodes CASSVDPPDRVGNEQFF.

This clone was observed a few times. The chain recombines TRBV9 with TRBJ2-2; tentatively, D is TRBD1 (5 bases). The CDR3 extends over 15 amino acids. CDR1 and CDR2 (germline): SGDLS, YYNGEE. Deletions cut 0 bases from V and 4 bases from J, with 10 bases between. CDR3 loop: CASSVGTIPTGELFF. CDR3 nucleotide sequence: TGTGCCAGCAGCGTAGGGACAATCCCCACCGGGGAGCTGTTTTTT.

This clone occurred a few times. The chain combines TRBV13 with TRBJ2-1; TRBD2 might be the D (6 bases). This CDR3 has 15 amino acids. V lost 5 bases to trimming and J lost 4 bases, with 15 bases between them. Per the germline V gene, CDR1 is PRHDT and CDR2 is FYEKMQ (reference sequence). CDR3 nucleotides: TGTGCCAGCAGCCCCACCGGCGGGGATTACAATGAGCAGTTCTTC. This codes for CASSPTGGDYNEQFF.

The rearrangement joins TRBV5-4 to TRBJ2-5; 7 nucleotides line up with TRBD2. Germline CDR1 and CDR2: SGHNT and YYREEE (reference sequence). This CDR3 comprises 14 residues. J was trimmed by 3 bases and V by 0 bases; bases with no gene match: 2. The CDR3 loop is CASSLVRGEETQYF. The CDR3 nucleotides read TGTGCCAGCAGCTTGGTACGGGGGGAAGAGACCCAGTACTTC.

A few counts support this clone. The V and J genes are TRBV7-8 and TRBJ1-1; 8 bases are a match to TRBD1. The CDR3 runs to 16 residues. V shed 2 bases, J shed 5 bases, and the junction held 10 bases outside the gene matches. Per germline, CDR1 SGHVS and CDR2 FQNEAQ. CDR3: CASSLTGGRVSTEAFF. The CDR3 coding sequence is TGTGCCAGCAGCTTAACAGGGGGACGGGTTAGTACTGAAGCTTTCTTT.

J is TRBJ2-1 and V is TRBV7-2, with 10 positions matching TRBD2. The V segment lost 4 bases and the J segment 4 bases; nucleotides outside the gene matches: 4. This CDR3 region has 15 residues. Germline loops: CDR1 SGHTA, CDR2 FQGNSA. The CDR3 here is CASSSQAGGYNEQFF. CDR3 DNA sequence: TGTGCCAGCAGCTCCCAAGCGGGGGGGTACAATGAGCAGTTCTTC.

This clone was observed a few times. V is TRBV27 and J is TRBJ1-6, with 9 bases lining up with TRBD1. Germline V gene sequence: CDR1 MNHEY, CDR2 SMNVEV (reference sequence). J was trimmed by 0 bases and V by 1 base; bases with no gene match: 1. The CDR3 extends over 17 amino acids. CDR3 amino acids: CASSLWDRASYNSPLHF. In nucleotides, the CDR3 is TGTGCCAGCAGTTTATGGGACAGGGCCTCCTATAATTCACCCCTCCACTTT.

This chain uses TRBV6-5 with TRBJ2-3, with D perhaps TRBD2 (5 bases). V lost 1 base and J 2 bases, leaving 10 bases between the germline ends. Germline V gene lookup returns CDR1 MNHEY and CDR2 SVGAGI. This CDR3 contains 15 residues. CDR3 loop: CASSYYGDTTDTQYF. The CDR3 region has the DNA TGTGCCAGCAGTTACTACGGGGATACCACAGATACGCAGTATTTT.

In this sample, this clone turned up a few times. The genes are TRBV9 and TRBJ1-4, with D possibly matching TRBD1 (5 bases). CDR3 length equals 16 residues. Trimming cost V 1 base and J 0 bases, with 10 bases left between them. Per the germline V gene, CDR1 is SGDLS and CDR2 is YYNGEE. This CDR3 reads CASSVRGVTTNEKLFF. DNA for the CDR3: TGTGCCAGCAGCGTACGGGGGGTGACAACTAATGAAAAACTGTTTTTT.

This clone was detected only a few times. V gene TRBV19 combines with J gene TRBJ1-1; D gene unclear. The ends were cut back, 4 bases at V and 1 base at J, with 10 bases in the middle. This CDR3 contains 14 residues. The germline gives CDR1 LNHDA, CDR2 SQIVND (reference sequence). The CDR3: CASSRLTGNTEAFF. CDR3 bases: TGTGCCAGTAGTAGGCTTACGGGGAACACTGAAGCTTTCTTT.

This clone was seen a few times. The CDR3 reads CASSLGQNNEQFF. In DNA form, the CDR3 reads TGTGCCAGCAGCCTAGGACAGAACAATGAGCAGTTCTTC. V and J are TRBV11-2 and TRBJ2-1; possible D gene TRBD1, 6 bases. Trimming took off 5 bases at V and 5 bases at J, with 10 bases between the two ends. Looked up from germline, CDR1 is SGHAT and CDR2 is FQNNGV. The CDR3 covers 13 residues.

The chain carries TRBV28 and TRBJ1-5; no firm D call. The V end was cut by 10 bases, the J end by 1 base, with 8 bases between. The CDR3 spans 12 residues. Per the germline V gene, CDR1 is MDHEN and CDR2 is SYDVKM. CDR3 sequence (DNA): TGTGCCACCAGAGAGAGCAATCAGCCCCAGCATTTT. Translating gives CATRESNQPQHF.

The V gene is TRBV7-9, the J gene TRBJ1-1; 7 nucleotides align to TRBD1. The junction had 12 bases not matched to a gene; V was cut back by 5 bases and J by 6 bases. The CDR3 consists of 15 residues. Germline assignment: CDR1 SEHNR and CDR2 FQNEAQ (reference sequence). The CDR3 bases are TGTGCCAGCAGCCCACAGGGGCGAGGAGGGTCTGAAGCTTTCTTT. Its protein is CASSPQGRGGSEAFF.

The CDR3 bases are TGTGCCATCAGAAACGGGCGGGGGGTAACAGGCTACACCTTC. Translating it yields CAIRNGRGVTGYTF. The chain links TRBV10-3 to TRBJ1-2, with D maybe TRBD1 (5 bases). Trimming removed 6 bases from V and 8 bases from J, with 19 bases in between. CDR1 is ENHRY, CDR2 SYGVKD, per germline. CDR3 size: 14 residues.